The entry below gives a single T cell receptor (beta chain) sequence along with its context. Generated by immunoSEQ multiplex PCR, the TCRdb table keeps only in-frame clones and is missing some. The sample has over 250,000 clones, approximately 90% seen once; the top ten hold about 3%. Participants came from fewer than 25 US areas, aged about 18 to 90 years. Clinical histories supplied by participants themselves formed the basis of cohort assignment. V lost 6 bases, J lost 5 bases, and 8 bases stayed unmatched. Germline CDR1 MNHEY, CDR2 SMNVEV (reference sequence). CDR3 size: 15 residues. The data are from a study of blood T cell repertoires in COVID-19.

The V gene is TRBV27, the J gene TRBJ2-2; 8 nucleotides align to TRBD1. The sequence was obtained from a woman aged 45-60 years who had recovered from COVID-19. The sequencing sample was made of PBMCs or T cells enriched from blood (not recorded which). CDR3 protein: CASSSGTGGTGELFF. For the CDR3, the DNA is TGTGCCAGCAGCTCCGGGACAGGAGGTACCGGGGAGCTGTTTTTT.